The present T cell receptor (beta chain) was sequenced within a study of blood T cell repertoires in COVID-19. Whole-study context: Some COVID-19 samples were acute and others convalescent; all came from the United States, Italy and Spain.

In the original analysis: Researchers report that nucleated cell counts were estimated from reference gene primer amplification. Sequenced by immunoSEQ multiplex PCR; TCRdb stores in-frame clones only, minus some. The V and J calls and clone size were taken over from that table, and D and trimming were inferred from the DNA. The sample gives 250,000 or so clones, roughly 91% of which show up once; approximately 0.8% is in the top ten. Patients at the Seattle site were enrolled during active infection and followed longitudinally. Germline values: CDR1 SGHKS, CDR2 YYEKEE (reference sequence). Unmatched junction bases numbered 11, after V lost 2 bases and J lost 7 bases. The CDR3 covers 16 residues.

This TCR came from a man aged 25 to 45 with COVID-19, enrolled during active disease. V is TRBV5-5 and J is TRBJ1-2; 10 bases agree with TRBD1. Sample: peripheral blood. CDR3 in DNA: TGTGCCAGCAGCTTAGGGGTCGGGACAGGGGTCGGTGGCTACACCTTC. Its translation: CASSLGVGTGVGGYTF.